This T cell receptor beta chain comes out of a study of T cell changes during pregnancy in multiple sclerosis. V was pared by 5 bases and J by 5 bases, with 7 bases of the junction left unmatched. The CDR3 runs to 15 residues. CDR1 is LNHDA, CDR2 SQIVND, per germline (reference sequence). Method: immunoSEQ multiplex PCR; TCRdb's copy keeps in-frame clones and lacks some. The table has almost 40,000 clones, around nine tenths seen once; the top ten hold over 0.3%. This specimen was CD4+ T cells from peripheral blood mononuclear cells, taken in the third trimester of pregnancy. The source is a female donor in good health, enrolled as a control in a pregnancy study. The genes are TRBV19 and TRBJ1-5; 9 nucleotides agree with TRBD1. CDR3: CASSFGTGQDQPQHF. CDR3 coding DNA: TGTGCCAGTAGTTTTGGGACAGGGCAAGATCAGCCCCAGCATTTT.